This TCR beta chain stems from a study of control samples from healthy donors and cancer patients. The germline gives CDR1 SGHNT, CDR2 YYREEE (reference sequence). Trimming left V 1 base short and J 5 bases short, with 9 bases between. The CDR3 length is 13 residues. The repertoire was sequenced with immunoSEQ multiplex PCR; TCRdb's copy has only in-frame clones and lacks some. The table includes 70,000 to 90,000 clones, 70% to 90% detected once. Sequenced sample: PBMCs. This chain connects TRBV5-4 to TRBJ2-5, with D possibly being TRBD1 (5 bases). The receptor comes from an older woman with head and neck cancer. The CDR3 protein is CASSLRQSETQYF. The CDR3 DNA reads TGTGCCAGCAGCTTGAGACAGAGCGAGACCCAGTACTTC.